This TCR beta chain was captured by sequencing in a study of shared clonotypes between healthy human individuals. General study findings and limits: Larger estimated richness was generally recorded for naive subsets relative to memory subsets.

Recent acute infections and vaccinations were absent in the healthy HIV-negative adult donors. As concerns this clone: Its antigen is still unknown. The sample contains more than one DNA sequence encoding this CDR3.

TCRdb's copy holds only in-frame clones and misses some; the assay was immunoSEQ multiplex PCR. The sample carries about 2.3 million clones, about 90% recorded once. Input material: naive CD4+ T cells from PBMCs. The sample's subset: CD45RA+ positively selected. This TCR came from a man between 18 and 35 years old in good health. Some clones in this sample may be carry-over from other donors' samples.

The CDR3 sequence is CASTARTNTGELFF. The CDR3 DNA reads as TGTGCCAGCACCGCCCGGACGAACACCGGGGAGCTGTTTTTT. This sequence joins TRBV9 and TRBJ2-2; D ambiguous. The V gene lost 6 bases and the J gene lost 0 bases, with 9 bases spanning the gap. CDR3 length: 14 amino acids. CDR1 is SGDLS and CDR2 is YYNGEE in the germline V gene.